This record concerns one T cell receptor (beta chain) sequence. Antigen: not known. This specimen comes from a study of OX40 agonist ivuxolimab in advanced cancers. Looking at the study overall: Ivuxolimab, an antibody that agonizes OX40 (CD134), was administered to the patients.

General study points: Compared with others, partial responders at 0.1-3.0 mg/kg displayed clonal expansion among the lowest. It was not determined which antigens were specifically recognized by the peripheral T cells that had undergone clonal expansion.

TCRdb keeps only in-frame clones here, not all; method: immunoSEQ multiplex PCR. Here the sample spans tens of thousands of clones, approximately 91% being singletons. Autoimmune disease history or systemic immunosuppression barred patients. This sequence originates from an adult with an advanced solid tumor such as melanoma, head and neck, liver or kidney cancer. Sequences were derived from CD4+ or CD8+ T cells sorted from blood, sampled in a trial of the OX40 agonist ivuxolimab.

The CDR3 here is CASSVSTSLTDTQYF. In DNA, the CDR3 is TGTGCCAGCAGCGTATCGACTAGCCTCACAGATACGCAGTATTTT. The chain has TRBV7-2 and TRBJ2-3; 7 nucleotides agree with TRBD2. This CDR3 comprises 15 residues. J was trimmed by 2 bases and V by 5 bases; bases with no gene match: 7. In germline, CDR1 is SGHTA, CDR2 FQGNSA. The whole variable domain, filled in from reference TRBV7-2 and TRBJ2-3, reads GAGVSQSPSNKVTEKGKDVELRCDPISGHTALYWYRQSLGQGLEFLIYFQGNSAPDKSGLPSDRFSAERTGGSVSTLTIQRTQQEDSAVYLCASSVSTSLTDTQYFGPGTRLTVL.